Listed below are T cell receptor beta chains from one sample, sequenced in a study of CD8+ T cells in alopecia areata. Method: immunoSEQ multiplex PCR; TCRdb's copy keeps in-frame clones and lacks some. The top ten hold 15% of the sample, which has about 150,000 clones, about 51% seen once. The sequenced sample was CD8+ T cells sorted from blood, obtained at week 4, from a patient treated with tofacitinib. The receptors here all came from a human donor with alopecia areata. Both conserved end residues are part of each CDR3. The D gene is left open where the match is weak. Size tells how often a clone was seen (once, few, many) or the class of an expanded clone, and some rows leave it out.

.,TRBV30,TRBJ1-1,13,.,CAWSVGDEFEAFF,TGTGCCTGGAGTGTGGGGGACGAGTTCGAAGCTTTCTTT
.,TRBV27,TRBJ2-1,15,.,CASSPYDWGDNEQFF,TGTGCCAGCAGTCCGTACGACTGGGGAGACAATGAGCAGTTCTTC
TRBD1,TRBV4-1,TRBJ2-5,15,.,CASSRVGTAQETQYF,TGCGCCAGCAGCCGGGTAGGGACAGCCCAAGAGACCCAGTACTTC
.,TRBV13,TRBJ2-3,14,.,CASSLVQGTDTQYF,TGTGCCAGCAGCTTAGTTCAGGGCACAGATACGCAGTATTTT
.,TRBV28,TRBJ2-3,14,.,CASTHGTSTDTQYF,TGTGCCAGCACCCACGGTACTAGCACAGATACGCAGTATTTT
TRBD1,TRBV15,TRBJ1-2,13,.,CATSREGGIGYTF,TGTGCCACCAGCAGAGAAGGGGGCATTGGCTACACCTTC
.,TRBV30,TRBJ2-7,12,.,CAWRDNSYEQYF,TGTGCCTGGAGGGACAACTCCTACGAGCAGTACTTC
TRBD1,TRBV30,TRBJ1-5,13,once,CAWGTEINQPQHF,TGTGCCTGGGGGACAGAAATTAATCAGCCCCAGCATTTT
.,TRBV29-1,TRBJ2-5,14,few,CSVLSHLPSETQYF,TGCAGCGTTCTTAGTCATCTGCCGTCAGAGACCCAGTACTTC
.,TRBV6-6,TRBJ2-7,15,.,CASSYPDAGSYEQYF,TGTGCCAGCAGTTACCCTGATGCGGGCTCCTACGAGCAGTACTTC
.,TRBV19,TRBJ2-1,11,few,CASTGFDEQFF,TGTGCCAGTACAGGGTTCGATGAGCAGTTCTTC
TRBD2,TRBV14,TRBJ2-5,14,.,CASSIAGEKETQYF,TGTGCCAGCAGCATAGCGGGGGAAAAAGAGACCCAGTACTTC
.,TRBV7-6,TRBJ1-6,12,.,CASSLQDSPLHF,TGTGCCAGCAGCTTACAGGATTCACCCCTCCACTTT
TRBD1,TRBV5-6,TRBJ1-5,17,.,CASRIVPGGYSNQPQHF,TGTGCCAGCAGGATCGTGCCAGGGGGATATAGCAATCAGCCCCAGCATTTT
.,TRBV9,TRBJ2-7,13,.,CASSVGQSYEQYF,TGTGCCAGCAGCGTAGGACAGAGCTACGAGCAGTACTTC
.,TRBV29-1,TRBJ1-2,14,.,CSVTSGQGSYGYTF,TGCAGCGTTACCTCCGGGCAGGGGTCCTATGGCTACACCTTC
.,TRBV5-6,TRBJ1-2,13,.,CASSLGGDYGYTF,TGTGCCAGCAGCTTAGGGGGTGACTATGGCTACACCTTC
TRBD2,TRBV9,TRBJ2-7,15,.,CASSVGGAGGYEQYF,TGTGCCAGCAGCGTAGGAGGAGCGGGGGGCTACGAGCAGTACTTC
TRBD2,TRBV9,TRBJ2-3,13,few,CASSVGGGDTQYF,TGTGCCAGCAGCGTAGGCGGGGGAGATACGCAGTATTTT
TRBD1,TRBV13,TRBJ1-4,15,.,CASSFGTGINEKLFF,TGTGCCAGCAGCTTCGGGACAGGCATTAATGAAAAACTGTTTTTT
.,TRBV7-8,TRBJ2-4,12,.,CASSLTKNIQYF,TGTGCCAGCAGCTTAACCAAAAACATTCAGTACTTC
TRBD1,TRBV5-1,TRBJ1-5,15,.,CASSPTGDGNQPQHF,TGCGCCAGCAGCCCAACAGGGGATGGGAATCAGCCCCAGCATTTT
.,TRBV7-9,TRBJ1-5,17,.,CASSVGAEGYSNQPQHF,TGTGCCAGCAGCGTAGGGGCGGAGGGCTATAGCAATCAGCCCCAGCATTTT
.,TRBV30,TRBJ2-2,12,.,CAFLREVGELFF,TGTGCCTTCCTCAGGGAGGTCGGGGAGCTGTTTTTT
TRBD1,TRBV11-2,TRBJ1-2,14,once,CASSLDGTVYGYTF,TGTGCCAGCAGCTTAGATGGGACAGTCTATGGCTACACCTTC
.,TRBV27,TRBJ1-4,13,.,CASSPGDNEKLFF,TGTGCCAGCAGTCCCGGGGATAATGAAAAACTGTTTTTT
TRBD1,TRBV5-4,TRBJ2-5,13,.,CASSEDRAETQYF,TGTGCCAGCAGCGAGGACAGGGCGGAGACCCAGTACTTC
.,TRBV7-8,TRBJ2-3,13,.,CASSSPGPDTQYF,TGTGCCAGCAGCTCCCCGGGGCCAGATACGCAGTATTTT
TRBD1,TRBV4-1,TRBJ1-5,17,.,CASSQGTGVPSNQPQHF,TGCGCCAGCAGCCAAGGAACAGGGGTCCCTAGCAATCAGCCCCAGCATTTT
.,TRBV14,TRBJ2-7,12,.,CASSQDSSEQYF,TGTGCCAGCAGCCAAGATAGTAGCGAGCAGTACTTC
.,TRBV30,TRBJ1-1,13,once,CAWGVGGSTEAFF,TGTGCCTGGGGGGTCGGGGGGAGCACTGAAGCTTTCTTT
TRBD1,TRBV25-1,TRBJ1-1,15,few,CASSGDRGRGTEAFF,TGTGCCAGCAGTGGGGACAGGGGGCGCGGAACTGAAGCTTTCTTT
TRBD1,TRBV5-1,TRBJ2-1,17,.,CASRTGGVISSYNEQFF,TGCGCCAGCAGGACAGGGGGCGTTATCTCCTCCTACAATGAGCAGTTCTTC
.,TRBV27,TRBJ2-1,17,.,CASSPQILWVSYNEQFF,TGTGCCAGCAGTCCCCAAATACTCTGGGTCTCCTACAATGAGCAGTTCTTC
TRBD1,TRBV30,TRBJ1-1,13,few,CAWSEDRDTEAFF,TGTGCCTGGAGTGAAGACAGGGACACTGAAGCTTTCTTT
.,TRBV30,TRBJ2-1,9,few,CAWGDEQFF,TGTGCCTGGGGGGATGAGCAGTTCTTC
TRBD1,TRBV13,TRBJ2-3,16,.,CASSPVDRGPTDTQYF,TGTGCCAGCAGCCCCGTGGACAGGGGGCCGACAGATACGCAGTATTTT
.,TRBV27,TRBJ2-7,15,.,CASSSPQTGTYEQYF,TGTGCCAGCAGTTCCCCCCAGACAGGCACCTACGAGCAGTACTTC
.,TRBV29-1,TRBJ2-7,13,few,CSVEDQFSYEQYF,TGCAGCGTTGAGGATCAGTTCTCCTACGAGCAGTACTTC
TRBD1,TRBV27,TRBJ2-5,14,.,CASSPRQGLKTQYF,TGTGCCAGCAGTCCCCGACAGGGTCTAAAGACCCAGTACTTC
TRBD1,TRBV4-3,TRBJ2-1,14,few,CASSHRDSYNEQFF,TGCGCCAGCAGCCACCGGGACAGTTACAATGAGCAGTTCTTC
.,TRBV7-8,TRBJ2-7,14,.,CASSLQTGSYEQYF,TGTGCCAGCAGCTTACAGACAGGCTCCTACGAGCAGTACTTC
.,TRBV27,TRBJ1-1,12,.,CASSLLGREAFF,TGTGCCAGCAGTTTATTGGGGCGTGAAGCTTTCTTT
.,TRBV15,TRBJ2-5,17,.,CATSRALQGREGETQYF,TGTGCCACCAGCAGGGCCCTACAGGGTCGCGAGGGAGAGACCCAGTACTTC
.,TRBV27,TRBJ1-5,14,.,CASSLSGLDQPQHF,TGTGCCAGCAGTTTATCAGGGTTGGATCAGCCCCAGCATTTT
TRBD2,TRBV27,TRBJ2-5,17,once,CASSQSLQLAEQETQYF,TGTGCCAGCAGTCAATCCTTACAGCTAGCGGAACAAGAGACCCAGTACTTC
.,TRBV5-4,TRBJ2-7,12,.,CASSIGLYEQYF,TGTGCCAGCAGCATCGGACTCTACGAGCAGTACTTC
.,TRBV6-5,TRBJ1-1,12,.,CASRAQNTEAFF,TGTGCCTCCCGGGCCCAGAACACTGAAGCTTTCTTT
.,TRBV29-1,TRBJ2-1,15,.,CSVEVTNRSYNEQFF,TGCAGCGTTGAAGTGACTAACAGATCCTACAATGAGCAGTTCTTC
.,TRBV10-3,TRBJ1-1,18,.,CAINYSPDRPTLGTEAFF,TGTGCCATCAATTATTCACCGGACAGACCGACCCTGGGTACTGAAGCTTTCTTT
.,TRBV10-3,TRBJ2-3,15,few,CAITGDKTSTDTQYF,TGTGCCATCACAGGGGACAAAACTAGCACAGATACGCAGTATTTT
.,TRBV5-1,TRBJ1-5,12,.,CAVWGTRQPQHF,TGCGCCGTTTGGGGGACGCGACAGCCCCAGCATTTT
.,TRBV5-6,TRBJ2-7,13,.,CASSSGTSYEQYF,TGTGCCAGCAGCTCCGGAACCTCCTACGAGCAGTACTTC
.,TRBV2,TRBJ2-7,15,few,CASSEDPGGTYEQYF,TGTGCCAGCAGTGAAGATCCAGGGGGGACCTACGAGCAGTACTTC
.,TRBV6-5,TRBJ2-1,13,.,CASSLRPYNEQFF,TGTGCCAGCAGTTTAAGACCGTACAATGAGCAGTTCTTC